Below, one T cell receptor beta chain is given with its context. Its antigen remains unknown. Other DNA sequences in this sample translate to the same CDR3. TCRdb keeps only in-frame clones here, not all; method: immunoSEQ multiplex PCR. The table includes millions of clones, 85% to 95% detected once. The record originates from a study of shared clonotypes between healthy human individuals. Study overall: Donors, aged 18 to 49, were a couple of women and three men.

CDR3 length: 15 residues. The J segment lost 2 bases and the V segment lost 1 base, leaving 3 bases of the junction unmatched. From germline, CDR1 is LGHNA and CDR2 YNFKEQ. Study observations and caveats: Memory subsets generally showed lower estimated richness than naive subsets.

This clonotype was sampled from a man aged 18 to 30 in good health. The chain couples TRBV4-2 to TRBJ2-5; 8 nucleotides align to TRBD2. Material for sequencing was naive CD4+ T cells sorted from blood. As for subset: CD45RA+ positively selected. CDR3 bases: TGTGCCAGCAGCCAAGGCCGCGGGGGGCAAGAGACCCAGTACTTC. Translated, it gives CASSQGRGGQETQYF.